This entry concerns a single TCR beta chain. As yet, its antigen is unknown. This sample was included in a study of cytomegalovirus exposure and HLA in healthy donors. The PCR was carried out with 60 Vbeta primers and 13 Jbeta primers. The repertoire was sequenced with immunoSEQ multiplex PCR; TCRdb's copy has only in-frame clones and lacks some. The sample has over 75,000 clones; 86% are singletons. General study results and limits: It was reportedly the case that the classifier diagnosed cytomegalovirus status with high specificity and sensitivity. What a later analysis reportedly showed was that an Asian-associated ancestry cluster had fewer N-insertions than the approximately 670-donor mean. Most of the TCR beta V segments (in an earlier analysis) were productive either about 87% or about 30% of the time.

This sequence originates from a man between 25 and 39 years old in good health and CMV-seropositive. The sample comprised PBMCs.

CDR3 in amino acids: CASSLELSRETQYF. CDR3 nucleotide sequence: TGTGCCAGCAGCTTGGAATTAAGCCGAGAGACCCAGTACTTC. This sequence joins TRBV5-6 and TRBJ2-5; no definite D call. The germline CDR1 and CDR2 sequences are SGHDT and YYEEEE. This CDR3 spans 14 amino acids. Trimming took off 0 bases at V and 4 bases at J, with 10 bases between the two ends.